This TCR beta chain was retrieved from a study of blood T cell repertoires in COVID-19. Study-wide context: Both acute and convalescent COVID-19 samples were obtained from the United States, Italy and Spain. The cDNA or gDNA used as material had been derived from T cells, B-cell-depleted T cells, or PBMCs.

This clone came up a few times. This CDR3 has 13 residues. Unmatched junction bases numbered 6, after V lost 4 bases and J lost 6 bases. Per germline, CDR1 GTSNPN and CDR2 SVGIG (reference sequence). In the original analysis: For nucleated cells, counts were estimated from reference gene primer amplification. Produced via immunoSEQ multiplex PCR; TCRdb's table is partial and in-frame only. V and J calls and clone size are those listed in that table; D and trimming were worked out from the DNA. The sample holds 200,000 or so clones; around 84% are singletons and the top ten take approximately 5%. The sequence was obtained from a woman aged 55-75 years who had recovered from COVID-19. The chain is built from TRBV30 and TRBJ1-1; 9 nucleotides line up with TRBD1. Sequenced: peripheral blood. CDR3 loop: CAWKDGTGPEAFF. CDR3 DNA sequence: TGTGCCTGGAAGGACGGGACAGGGCCTGAAGCTTTCTTT.